The entry that follows covers one TCR beta chain sequence. Nominally healthy donors provided the samples, though records likely missed some immune exposures. The CDR3 has 12 residues. Germline values: CDR1 MDHEN, CDR2 SYDVKM. V lost 7 bases and J lost 2, with 8 bases in between. The data were obtained in a study of cytomegalovirus exposure and HLA in healthy donors. PCR was performed using 60 Vbeta and 13 Jbeta primers. The table came from immunoSEQ multiplex PCR; TCRdb's copy has only in-frame clones and leaves some out. The sample has 45,000 to 60,000 clones. This TCR was sampled from a woman aged 35 to 49 in good health and CMV-seronegative. This chain links TRBV28 with TRBJ1-1; D gene unclear. The source material was PBMCs. The CDR3 nucleotides read TGTGCCAGCACCCCTTTAAACACTGAAGCTTTCTTT. Translating it yields CASTPLNTEAFF.